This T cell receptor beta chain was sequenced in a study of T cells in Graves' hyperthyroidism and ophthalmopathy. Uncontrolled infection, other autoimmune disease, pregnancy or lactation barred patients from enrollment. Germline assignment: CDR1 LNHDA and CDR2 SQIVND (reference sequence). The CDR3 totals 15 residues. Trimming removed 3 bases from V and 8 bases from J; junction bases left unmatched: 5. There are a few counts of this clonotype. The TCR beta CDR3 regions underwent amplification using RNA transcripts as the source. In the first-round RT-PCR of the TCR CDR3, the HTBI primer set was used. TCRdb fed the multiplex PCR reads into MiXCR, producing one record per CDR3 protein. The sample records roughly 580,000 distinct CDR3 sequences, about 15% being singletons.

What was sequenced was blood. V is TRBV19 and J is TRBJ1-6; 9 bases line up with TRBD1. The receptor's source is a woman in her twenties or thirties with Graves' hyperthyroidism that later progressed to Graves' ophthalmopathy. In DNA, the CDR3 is TGTGCCAGTAGTATTCGGGACAGGGCTGATTCACCCCTCCACTTT. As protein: CASSIRDRADSPLHF. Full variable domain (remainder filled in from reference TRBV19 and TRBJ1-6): DGGITQSPKYLFRKEGQNVTLSCEQNLNHDAMYWYRQDPGQGLRLIYYSQIVNDFQKGDIAEGYSVSREKKESFPLTVTSAQKNPTAFYLCASSIRDRADSPLHFGNGTRLTVT.